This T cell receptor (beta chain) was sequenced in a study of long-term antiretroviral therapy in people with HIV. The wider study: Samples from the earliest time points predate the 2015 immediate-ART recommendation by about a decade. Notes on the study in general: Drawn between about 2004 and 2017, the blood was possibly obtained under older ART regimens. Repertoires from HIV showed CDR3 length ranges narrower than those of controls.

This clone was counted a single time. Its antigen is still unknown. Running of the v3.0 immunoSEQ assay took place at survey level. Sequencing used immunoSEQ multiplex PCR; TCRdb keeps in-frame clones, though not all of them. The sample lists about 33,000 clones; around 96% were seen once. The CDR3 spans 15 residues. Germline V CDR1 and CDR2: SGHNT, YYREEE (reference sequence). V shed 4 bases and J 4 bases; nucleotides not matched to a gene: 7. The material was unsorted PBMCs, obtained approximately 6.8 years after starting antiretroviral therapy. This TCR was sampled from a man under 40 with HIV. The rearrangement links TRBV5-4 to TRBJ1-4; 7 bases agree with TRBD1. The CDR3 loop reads CASSHRGGINEKLFF. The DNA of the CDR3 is TGTGCCAGCAGCCACAGGGGCGGCATTAATGAAAAACTGTTTTTT.